These 18 T cell receptor beta chains share one sample of origin, sequenced in a study of prognosis after radiotherapy for stage I lung cancer. TCR beta CDR3 was amplified from genomic DNA by two-round multiplex PCR. Gene-specific primers for each TRBV and TRBJ gene drove first-round PCR. In TCRdb, the multiplex PCR reads were re-called with MiXCR into one record per CDR3 protein. The table lists over 25,000 distinct CDR3 sequences, around 42% of them singletons. Material: PBMCs, obtained before or after stereotactic body radiation therapy (not recorded which). These receptor sequences come from a donor aged 50 or older with non-small cell lung cancer.

This clonotype showed up many times. The chain is built from TRBV19 and TRBJ1-3; D not certain. From germline, CDR1 is LNHDA and CDR2 SQIVND (reference sequence). Trimming stripped 2 bases from V and 2 bases from J, with 7 bases between. This CDR3 comprises 14 residues. CDR3 residues: CASSISVAGNTIYF. DNA of the CDR3: TGTGCCAGTAGTATAAGTGTAGCTGGAAACACCATATATTTT.

On this clonotype itself: An end of the junction differs from the germline gene, which may be a read error. V usage is TRBV6-1 and J usage is TRBJ2-1, with 7 nucleotides matching TRBD1. CDR1 is MNHNS, CDR2 SASEGT, per germline. This CDR3 comprises 18 residues. The CDR3 DNA follows: TGTGCCAGCAGTGGAGACCCAAGGGACAGAGGCTCCTACAATAAGCAGTTCTTC. Amino acid sequence: CASSGDPRDRGSYNKQFF.

This clonotype was found once. The chain couples TRBV12-3 or TRBV12-4 to TRBJ2-1; D gene ambiguous. V was clipped by 8 bases and J by 11 bases, with 16 bases between them. The length of the CDR3 is 12 residues. The CDR3 DNA reads as TGTGCCAGCGGTCCACCTAGGGTGAAGCAGTTCTTC. Its translation: CASGPPRVKQFF.

A word on this clonotype: The likely explanation is a read error, given a far larger clone one base away. The chain is built from TRBV6-4 and TRBJ1-2; D might be TRBD1 (5 bases). The CDR3 contains 15 residues. Germline CDR1 MRHNA, CDR2 SNTAGT. CDR3 in DNA: TGTGCCAGCAGTTCCCTGGAGGCAGGGAACTATTGCTACACCTTC. Amino acid sequence: CASSSLEAGNYCYTF.

There are many counts of this clonotype. The chain joins TRBV24-1 to TRBJ2-3; 11 nucleotides agree with TRBD1. Germline V CDR1 and CDR2: KGHDR, SFDVKD. The CDR3 extends over 15 amino acids. The V segment lost 7 bases and the J segment 6 bases; nucleotides outside the gene matches: 8. As DNA, the CDR3 is TGTGCCACCAGGAACCCGGGACAGGGGGACGATACGCAGTATTTT. Translated, it gives CATRNPGQGDDTQYF.

The table lists this clonotype with many counts. The V and J genes are TRBV3-1 and TRBJ2-4; D uncertain. The CDR3 totals 16 residues. Germline-derived CDR1 and CDR2 are LGHDT and YNNKEL (reference sequence). V gave up 5 bases and J gave up 5 bases, with 19 bases separating them. CDR3 sequence: CASSSHYTTMENIQYF. The CDR3 DNA sequence: TGTGCCAGCAGCTCCCACTACACTACCATGGAAAACATTCAGTACTTC. Complete variable domain (other parts from reference TRBV3-1 and TRBJ2-4): DTAVSQTPKYLVTQMGNDKSIKCEQNLGHDTMYWYKQDSKKFLKIMFSYNNKELIINETVPNRFSPKSPDKAHLNLHINSLELGDSAVYFCASSSHYTTMENIQYFGAGTRLSVL.

As regards this clonotype: This probably arose from a read error, given a far larger clone one base away. The chain couples TRBV6-5 to TRBJ2-7, with a possible D match to TRBD1 (5 bases). Germline CDR1 reads MNHEY; CDR2 reads SVGAGI. Trimming removed 5 bases from V and 2 bases from J, with 16 bases in between. This CDR3 has 15 amino acids. CDR3 coding DNA: TGTGCCAGCAGTGAAGTACATGGGGCCCCCTACGAGCAGTACTTC. Translated: CASSEVHGAPYEQYF.

The rearrangement uses TRBV20-1 and TRBJ2-7, with TRBD2 matching 8 bases. CDR1 and CDR2 (germline): DFQATT, SNEGSKA (reference sequence). The length of the CDR3 is 16 residues. The J segment lost 3 bases and the V segment lost 5 bases, leaving 15 bases of the junction unmatched. The CDR3 here is CSAPTGTRGGDYEQYF. CDR3 nucleotides: TGCAGTGCTCCCACAGGGACTAGAGGGGGAGACTACGAGCAGTACTTC.

This clonotype has a count of ten or more. This chain connects TRBV19 to TRBJ2-1; D is possibly TRBD2 (6 bases). Trimming took 9 bases from V and 7 from J, leaving 19 bases between them. The CDR3 length is 14 residues. Germline CDR1 and CDR2: LNHDA and SQIVND (reference sequence). DNA of the CDR3: TGTGCCAGCAACCGGGACTCCACGAGAAATGAGCAGTTCTTC. It specifies CASNRDSTRNEQFF.

This clonotype appeared many times. The chain uses TRBV3-1 and TRBJ2-3; D is perhaps TRBD1 or TRBD2 (5 bases each). The CDR3 loop spans 16 amino acids. CDR1 is LGHDT, CDR2 YNNKEL, per germline (reference sequence). Trimming removed 0 bases at V and 2 bases at J, with 12 bases between. CDR3 region: CASSQDLPGHTDTQYF. The CDR3 coding sequence is TGTGCCAGCAGCCAAGATCTGCCGGGGCACACAGATACGCAGTATTTT.

For this clonotype: Lacking the conserved final phenylalanine or tryptophan, this CDR3 likely reflects a read error. The rearrangement links TRBV2 to TRBJ2-1; D is ambiguous. Germline V lookup: CDR1 SNHLY, CDR2 FYNNEI. V shed 3 bases and J shed 5 bases, with 14 bases lying between them. The CDR3 length is 15 residues. CDR3 DNA sequence: TGTGCCAGCAGTGATCAGCAGAACTTGAACAATGAGCAGTTCTCC. Protein sequence: CASSDQQNLNNEQFS.

At least ten counts were recorded for this clonotype. The J gene is TRBJ1-6, the V gene TRBV7-9, with a weak D call TRBD1 (6 bases). Germline loops: CDR1 SEHNR, CDR2 FQNEAQ (reference sequence). Trimming pared 2 bases from V and 9 bases from J, leaving 17 bases between. The CDR3 is made up of 16 amino acids. DNA of the CDR3: TGTGCCAGCAGCTTATCGGGGGCGTCGGGTGCTTCACCCCTCCACTTT. Protein sequence: CASSLSGASGASPLHF.

On this clonotype: Possible read error: a much larger clone is one base away. The J gene is TRBJ2-6, the V gene TRBV12-5; 7 nucleotides line up with TRBD1. The CDR3 has 17 residues. The germline CDR1 and CDR2 sequences are LGHNT and FRNRAP. CDR3 nucleotide sequence: TGTGCTAGTGGTTTGGACCTAACAGGGGCTGGGTCCAACGTCCTGACTTTC. Its protein product is CASGLDLTGAGSNVLTF.

This clonotype was recorded only once. Relative to the germline gene, one junction end is altered; a read error may explain this. The chain employs TRBV11-3 and TRBJ2-2, with a possible D match to TRBD1 (6 bases). Germline CDR1 and CDR2: SGHNT and YENEEA. The CDR3 extends over 15 amino acids. The CDR3 DNA sequence: TGTGCCAGCAGCTTCACAGGGCTTAAGGCCGTGGAGCTTTTTTTT. Translated: CASSFTGLKAVELFF.

This clonotype was recorded once. This chain uses TRBV12-3 or TRBV12-4 with TRBJ2-5; 12 bases agree with TRBD2. The trim removed 2 bases at V and 4 bases at J, leaving 11 bases unmatched. The CDR3 spans 18 residues. The CDR3: CASSLTSGRSVGVETQYF. The CDR3 DNA follows: TGTGCCAGCAGTTTAACTAGCGGGAGGTCCGTGGGAGTAGAGACCCAGTACTTC.

The chain joins TRBV4-2 to TRBJ1-4; no definite D call. The CDR3 is 15 residues long. From germline, CDR1 is LGHNA and CDR2 YNFKEQ. The V and J ends lost 3 bases and 4 bases respectively, with 12 bases between them. CDR3 sequence: CASSHGPVINEKLFF. The CDR3 DNA follows: TGTGCCAGCAGCCATGGGCCAGTAATTAATGAAAAACTGTTTTTT.

The CDR3 DNA follows: TGTGCCAGCAGCTGGGAGACGCCAGATACGCAGTATTTT. Protein product: CASSWETPDTQYF. The rearrangement joins TRBV7-3 to TRBJ2-3; a weak D match, TRBD2 (5 bases). In germline, CDR1 is SGHTA, CDR2 FQGTGA. Trimming left V 4 bases short and J 4 bases short, with 9 bases between. This CDR3 spans 13 amino acids.

The V call is TRBV5-1, the J call TRBJ2-7; D is perhaps TRBD2 (6 bases). The CDR3 has 14 amino acids. Germline V CDR1 and CDR2: SGHRS, YFSETQ. The V end lost 0 bases, the J end lost 4 bases, and 11 bases lay between the germline ends. The CDR3 spells CASSLVGGTYEQYF. The CDR3 DNA is TGCGCCAGCAGCTTGGTTGGAGGGACGTACGAGCAGTACTTC.